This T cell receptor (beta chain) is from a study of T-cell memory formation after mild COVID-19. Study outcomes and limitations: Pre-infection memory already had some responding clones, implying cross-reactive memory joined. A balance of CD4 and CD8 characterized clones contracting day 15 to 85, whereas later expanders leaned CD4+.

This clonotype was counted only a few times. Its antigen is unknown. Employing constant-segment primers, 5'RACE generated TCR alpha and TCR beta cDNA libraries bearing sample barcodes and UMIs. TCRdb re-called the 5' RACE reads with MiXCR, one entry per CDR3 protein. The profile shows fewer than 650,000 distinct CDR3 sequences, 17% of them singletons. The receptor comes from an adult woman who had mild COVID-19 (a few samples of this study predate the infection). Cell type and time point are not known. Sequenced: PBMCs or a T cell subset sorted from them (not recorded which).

CDR3 nucleotides: TGTGCCAGCAGTGAAACGGGACTAAAAAAGGAGTACTTC. This translates into CASSETGLKKEYF. This sequence joins TRBV2 and TRBJ2-4; TRBD2 agrees at 7 bases. This CDR3 has 13 residues. Losses at the gene ends were 2 bases for V and 14 bases for J; bases not matched to a gene: 9. CDR1 and CDR2 (germline): SNHLY, FYNNEI.